The clone carrying this T cell receptor beta chain occurred a few times. Its antigen is unidentified. This sample was included in a study of graft-versus-host responses after intestinal transplantation. General study points: Present in recipient marrow, GvH clones included some that appeared first in ileum or blood. Early after transplant, HvG clones declined as circulating GvH clones peaked.

The CDR3 length is 14 residues. V lost 5 bases to trimming and J lost 8 bases, with 16 bases between them. Germline lookup yields CDR1 GTSNPN and CDR2 SVGIG (reference sequence). Clones were sequenced by immunoSEQ multiplex PCR, and TCRdb holds only the in-frame ones, with some missing. The data show approximately 99,000 clones, around 93% seen once. This rearrangement joins TRBV30 to TRBJ1-6, with D possibly TRBD1 on 5 matching bases. The sequenced sample was unstimulated CD8+ T cells sorted from spleen or lymph node cells, obtained before transplant. The receptor comes from a human donor who was the organ donor for an intestinal transplant. CDR3 DNA sequence: TGTGCCTGGGCCAATGGGCAGGGATATTCACCCCTCCACTTT. Translation: CAWANGQGYSPLHF.